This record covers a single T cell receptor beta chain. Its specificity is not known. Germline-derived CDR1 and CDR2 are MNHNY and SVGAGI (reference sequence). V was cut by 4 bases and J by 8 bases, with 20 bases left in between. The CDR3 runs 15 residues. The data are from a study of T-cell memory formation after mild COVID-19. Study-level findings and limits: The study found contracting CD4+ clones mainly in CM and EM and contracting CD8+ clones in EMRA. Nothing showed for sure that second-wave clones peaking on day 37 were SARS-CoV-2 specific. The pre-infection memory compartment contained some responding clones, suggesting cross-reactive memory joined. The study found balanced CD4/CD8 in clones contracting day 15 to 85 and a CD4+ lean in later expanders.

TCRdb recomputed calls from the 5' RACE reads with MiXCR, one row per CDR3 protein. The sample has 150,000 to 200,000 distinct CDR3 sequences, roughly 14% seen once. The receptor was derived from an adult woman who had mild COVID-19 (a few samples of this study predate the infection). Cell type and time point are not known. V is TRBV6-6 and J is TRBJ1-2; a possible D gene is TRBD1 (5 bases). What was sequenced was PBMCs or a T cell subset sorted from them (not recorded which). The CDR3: CASSFAPGGDGGYTF. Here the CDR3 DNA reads TGTGCCAGCAGTTTCGCACCCGGAGGGGATGGAGGCTACACCTTC.